The sample holds a few counts of the clone carrying this TCR beta chain. Reverse transcription of extracted RNA yielded cDNA, which provided the sequencing template. Sequencing used immunoSEQ multiplex PCR; TCRdb keeps in-frame clones, though not all of them. This table has about 100,000 clones, 45% to 70% appearing once. This entry is derived from a study of CD8+ T cells in alopecia areata. The ends were cut back, 6 bases at V and 0 bases at J, with 10 bases in the middle. The germline gives CDR1 MGHRA, CDR2 YSYEKL. The length of the CDR3 is 14 residues. This TCR was recovered from a human donor in good health. The V gene is TRBV4-1, the J gene TRBJ2-3, with D uncertain. The sample consisted of CD8+ T cells sorted from blood. CDR3 coding DNA: TGCGCCAGCAGGCCCCCGGCTAGCACAGATACGCAGTATTTT. Protein product: CASRPPASTDTQYF.